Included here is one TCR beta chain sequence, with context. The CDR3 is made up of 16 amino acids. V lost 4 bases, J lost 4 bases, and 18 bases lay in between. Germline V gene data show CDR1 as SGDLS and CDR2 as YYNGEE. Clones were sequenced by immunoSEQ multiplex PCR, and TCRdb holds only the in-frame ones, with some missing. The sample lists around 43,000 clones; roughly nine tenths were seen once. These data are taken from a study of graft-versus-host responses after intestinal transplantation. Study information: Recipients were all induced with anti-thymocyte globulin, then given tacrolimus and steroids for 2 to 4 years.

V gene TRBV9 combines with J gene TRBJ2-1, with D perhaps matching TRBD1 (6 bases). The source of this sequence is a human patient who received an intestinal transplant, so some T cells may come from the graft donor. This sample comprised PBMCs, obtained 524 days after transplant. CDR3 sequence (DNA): TGTGCCAGCAGCTTCCGACCCTCAGGGGCTTACAATGAGCAGTTCTTC. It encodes CASSFRPSGAYNEQFF.